This TCR beta chain was sequenced during a study of graft-versus-host responses after intestinal transplantation (dated by TCRdb to about 2021). Study-level background: The transplants that recipients received were multivisceral, liver-intestinal, or isolated intestinal. To identify alloreactive clones, pre-transplant mixed lymphocyte reaction products were sequenced and compared with unstimulated pre-transplant donor and recipient T cells. Bulk TCR-beta CDR3 sequencing was used to track graft-versus-host and host-versus-graft alloreactive T cell clones in the graft, circulation and bone marrow after intestinal transplantation. Donor T cell macrochimerism was defined as a peak of at least 4% donor T cells among recipient peripheral blood mononuclear cells. Every recipient was given anti-thymocyte globulin induction, followed by about three years of maintenance tacrolimus and steroids. The cohort enrolled 24 intestinal transplant recipients, one of whom was a retransplant, and a few patients without pretransplant specimens were excluded. Rather than being sequenced by the commercial service, samples from a few later patients were sequenced in-house on an Illumina MiSeq and processed with MiXCR. On the study overall, not on this receptor specifically: GvH clones were found in recipient bone marrow, and some of the GvH clones appeared earlier in ileal mucosa or blood, which is consistent with an intestinal mucosal origin. Patients with donor T cell macrochimerism had high GvH to HvG T cell clonal ratios in their allografts. The conclusions were limited by the relatively low number and heterogeneity of the intestinal transplant patients. Early after transplant, peak levels of circulating GvH clones were found to be associated with declines in HvG clones.

V is clipped by 3 bases and J by 5 bases, and the sequence between their germline boundaries is 16 bases long. The CDR3, from cysteine to phenylalanine, totals 15 residues. The only DNA kept is the CDR3, 45 bases in frame from the first base. In the germline V gene (reference sequence), CDR1 corresponds to LNHDA and CDR2 to SQIVND. The time point tag for this specimen amounts to: cells obtained before transplantation from donor or recipient. CD3+CD4+ and CD3+CD8+ populations were FACS-sorted from unstimulated pre-transplant donor and recipient cells taken from spleen or lymph nodes. With regard to this clone: The specificity of this receptor is unknown. It has no much larger one-base neighbor in the sample; base qualities were not kept.

Libraries came from the immunoSEQ multiplex PCR assay. For most patients, genomic DNA was isolated using the Qiagen DNeasy Blood and Tissue Kit and was shipped frozen to Adaptive Biotechnologies for TCR sequencing. For most patients, high-throughput TCR-beta CDR3 sequencing of genomic DNA was performed by Adaptive Biotechnologies. In the paper's pipeline: TCR sequencing data for roughly 17 patients were retrieved from Adaptive's ImmunoSEQ software; three other patients were processed with MiXCR and VDJtools. To correct CD4 versus CD8 sorting errors, any sequence found in both subsets at a frequency ratio below 5:1 was removed. Because the origin of CDR3 nucleotide sequences shared between donor and recipient could not be assigned, those sequences were removed. To count as alloreactive, a clone needed at least 2-fold expansion over unstimulated cells and a minimum CFSE-low frequency of 0.002% (template counts) or 0.001% (read counts). Mappable clones were those detected in sequenced pre-transplant spleen, lymph node, or MLR CFSE-low populations of the donor or recipient. The cumulative frequency of alloreactive clones was calculated as a percentage of all sequences, weighted by copy number. The source is immuneACCESS, and TCRdb retained only in-frame sequences with V and J called. Part of the clones is not carried over; for the studies checked, unresolved V genes explain less than half of this, and the remainder is unexplained. V and J calls plus clone size are reproduced from that table; the DNA served to infer D and trimming. The table for this sample lists under 150,000 clones; around 93% of them were counted only once. In total, the top ten clones hold 0.095% to 0.15% of the sample.

This specimen consisted of unstimulated CD4+ T cells sorted from spleen or lymph node cells, obtained before intestinal transplant. Rearrangement joined TRBV19 to TRBJ2-5; possibly the D gene is TRBD2, per 7 matching bases. The sequence came from a human donor who received an intestinal transplant. In nucleotides, the sequence is TGTGCCAGTAGTATTATCCGCAGGGGAGGGGAGACCCAGTACTTC. Translated, this gives CASSIIRRGGETQYF.